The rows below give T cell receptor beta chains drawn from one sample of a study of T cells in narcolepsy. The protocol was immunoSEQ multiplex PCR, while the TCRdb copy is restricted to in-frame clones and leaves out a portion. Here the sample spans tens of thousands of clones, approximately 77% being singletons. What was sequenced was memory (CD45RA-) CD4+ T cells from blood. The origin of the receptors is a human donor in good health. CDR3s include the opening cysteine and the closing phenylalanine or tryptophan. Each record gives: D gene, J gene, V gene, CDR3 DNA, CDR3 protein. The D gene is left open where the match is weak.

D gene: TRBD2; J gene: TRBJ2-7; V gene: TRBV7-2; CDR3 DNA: TGTGCCAGCAGCCCATACTCAGGACTAGCGGGGGGGCACGAGCAGTACTTC; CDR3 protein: CASSPYSGLAGGHEQYF
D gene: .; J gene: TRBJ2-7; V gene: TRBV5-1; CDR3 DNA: TGCGCCAGCAGCTTGGAGGCTACCTACGAGCAGTACTTC; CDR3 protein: CASSLEATYEQYF
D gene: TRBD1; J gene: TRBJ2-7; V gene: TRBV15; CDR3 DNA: TGTGCCACCAGCAGGGGGACAGGGGACACCTCCTACGAGCAGTACTTC; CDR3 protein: CATSRGTGDTSYEQYF
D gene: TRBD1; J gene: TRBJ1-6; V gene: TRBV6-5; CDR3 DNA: TGTGCCAGCAGTTACGCGGACAGGGGGGATTCACCCCTCCACTTT; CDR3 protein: CASSYADRGDSPLHF
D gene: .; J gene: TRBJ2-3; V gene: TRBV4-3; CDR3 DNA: TGCGCCAGCAGTCCTGGGAGCACAGATACGCAGTATTTT; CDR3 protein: CASSPGSTDTQYF
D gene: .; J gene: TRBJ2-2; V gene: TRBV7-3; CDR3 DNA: TGTGCCAGCAGCTTAAGGGGCTCGGCCGGGGAGCTGTTTTTT; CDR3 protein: CASSLRGSAGELFF
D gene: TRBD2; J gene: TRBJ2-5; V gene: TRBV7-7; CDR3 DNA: TGTGCTAGCAGCTTAGCGGGAGAAATGACCCAGTACTTC; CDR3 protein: CASSLAGEMTQYF
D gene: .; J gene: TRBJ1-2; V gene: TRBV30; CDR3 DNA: TGTGCCTGGAGTGTCGGGGGGCGCGGGGGCTACACCTTC; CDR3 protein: CAWSVGGRGGYTF
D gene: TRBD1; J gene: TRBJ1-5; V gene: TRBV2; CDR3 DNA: TGTGCCAGCAGTGGGGGGACAGGGAGCAATCAGCCCCAGCATTTT; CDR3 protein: CASSGGTGSNQPQHF
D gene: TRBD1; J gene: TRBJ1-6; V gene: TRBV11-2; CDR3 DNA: TGTGCCAGCAGCCAAACACAGGGGGCGGCGAATTCACCCCTCCACTTT; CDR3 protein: CASSQTQGAANSPLHF
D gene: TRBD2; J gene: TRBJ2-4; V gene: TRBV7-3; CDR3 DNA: TGTGCCAGCAGCCCCACTCCGGGGGGGGGCCCCAAAAACATTCAGTACTTC; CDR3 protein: CASSPTPGGGPKNIQYF
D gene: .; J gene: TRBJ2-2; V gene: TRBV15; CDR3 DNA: TGTGCCACCAGCAGAGATTACCGAAGCGCCGGGGAGCTGTTTTTT; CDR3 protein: CATSRDYRSAGELFF
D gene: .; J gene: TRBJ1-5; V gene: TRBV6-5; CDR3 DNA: TGTGCCAGCAGTAGGGACCCCCTCAATCAGCCCCAGCATTTT; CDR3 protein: CASSRDPLNQPQHF